A selection of T cell receptor beta chains follows, all from one sample in a study of blood T cell repertoires in COVID-19. Sequencing used immunoSEQ multiplex PCR; TCRdb keeps in-frame clones, though not all of them. In the table there are hundreds of thousands of clones, 80% to 90% of which are singletons. Sequencing was performed on PBMCs or T cells enriched from blood (not recorded which). These receptors came from a woman in her late teens or twenties who had recovered from COVID-19. The CDR3 runs from the conserved cysteine through the conserved F or W. Fields, in order: clone size, J gene, V gene, D gene, CDR3 DNA, CDR3 protein. A D gene is named only where the DNA matches it firmly. Only some rows state a clone size, as once, few, many or a class for expanded clones.

- TRBJ2-7 TRBV20-1 TRBD1 TGCAGTGCTAGTAGGGGACAGGTCGTCTCCTACGAGCAGTACTTC CSASRGQVVSYEQYF
once TRBJ2-5 TRBV29-1 TRBD1 TGCAGCGTTGTCACAGGGGCGCAAGAGACCCAGTACTTC CSVVTGAQETQYF
- TRBJ2-5 TRBV5-1 TRBD2 TGCGCCAGCAGCTTGGCCCTCTTGGGCGGGGGGTCTCAAGAGACCCAGTACTTC CASSLALLGGGSQETQYF
- TRBJ2-5 TRBV9 - TGTGCCAGCAGCGTAGACCGGCAGGGAACCCAGTACTTC CASSVDRQGTQYF
- TRBJ2-5 TRBV7-8 - TGTGCCAGCAGCTTTATCATCCGGGACAACCAAGAGACCCAGTACTTC CASSFIIRDNQETQYF
- TRBJ2-7 TRBV12-5 - TGTGCTAGTGGATACAACCAGGCCTACGAGCAGTACTTC CASGYNQAYEQYF
- TRBJ2-1 TRBV28 - TGTGCCAGCAGTTTTGGGGTGGGAGGTGAGCAGTTCTTC CASSFGVGGEQFF
- TRBJ1-4 TRBV5-1 TRBD1 TGCGCCAGCAGCGGGGGACAGGGAGGTGAAAAACTGTTTTTT CASSGGQGGEKLFF
- TRBJ1-2 TRBV6-1 TRBD1 TGTGCCAGCAGTGAAGGGACAGGGAGGAGTGGCTACACCTTC CASSEGTGRSGYTF
once TRBJ1-1 TRBV7-3 TRBD1 TGTGCCAGCAGCTTAAAGGCAGCTACAGGGGATGTACGGACTGAAGCTTTCTTT CASSLKAATGDVRTEAFF
- TRBJ2-3 TRBV5-6 TRBD1 TGTGCCAGCAGCTTGGCGACAGGGTCTGCAGATACGCAGTATTTT CASSLATGSADTQYF
- TRBJ2-1 TRBV2 TRBD2 TGTGCCAGCAGGGGATTTAGCGGGGGCTCCTACAATGAGCAGTTCTTC CASRGFSGGSYNEQFF
- TRBJ2-5 TRBV9 - TGTGCCAGCAGCGCTCGAGCCGGGGAGACCCAGTACTTC CASSARAGETQYF
- TRBJ2-7 TRBV25-1 TRBD1 TGTGCCAGCCGACAGGGACAACTATACGAGCAGTACTTC CASRQGQLYEQYF